This T cell receptor (beta chain) was identified during a study of shared clonotypes between healthy human individuals. The overall study: Researchers assigned three CD4 naive, three CD4 memory, two CD8 naive and one CD8 memory plate to each donor. Study-wide results and limits: It was the non-shared clonotypes that had lower generation probabilities than clonotypes shared by all four donors. The naive CD4 repertoires of several donors were compared, and approximately 5.3% of clonotypes were shared.

CDR3 length equals 16 residues. Germline V gives CDR1 SGHTA, CDR2 FQGTGA. Trimming at V came to 2 bases and at J to 6 bases, leaving 7 bases not matched to a gene. Sequencing was performed with immunoSEQ multiplex PCR; in TCRdb, only in-frame clones are kept and a portion is missing. The sample has more than 2,000,000 clones; approximately 95% are singletons. This clone was observed a handful of times. The antigen is unknown. The sample comprised naive CD4+ T cells from PBMCs. Subset of the sample: CD45RA+ positively selected. The chain carries TRBV7-3 and TRBJ2-2, with 9 bases matching TRBD1. The sequence was obtained from a man between 18 and 35 years old in good health. Some clones in this sample may be carry-over from other donors' samples. The CDR3 DNA sequence: TGTGCCAGCAGCTTACTCGGGACAGGGAGGTCCGGGGAGCTGTTTTTT. It translates to CASSLLGTGRSGELFF.